Sequencing of this T cell receptor beta chain was carried out in a study of radiotherapy plus CTLA-4 blockade in lung cancer. Turning to the study itself: Disease control was present in 30% to 40% of patients, and objective responses in 18%. General study points: Early blood T cell clone dynamics, with interferon-beta, were reported to best predict response. Following radiotherapy plus ipilimumab, tumor-derived TCR clones expanded in the blood.

Concerning this clone: What it binds is not known.

It was focal radiation plus CTLA-4 blockade with ipilimumab that patients with chemo-refractory metastatic non-small-cell lung cancer received. CDR1 and CDR2 (germline): SGHNT, YYREEE (reference sequence). V shed 5 bases and J 1 base; nucleotides not matched to a gene: 8. The CDR3 runs to 16 residues. TCRdb keeps only in-frame clones here, not all; method: immunoSEQ multiplex PCR. The table lists roughly 50,000 clones, 82% of them singletons. This sequence was found in a human donor with non-small cell lung cancer who had stable disease on radiotherapy plus ipilimumab. The sequencing here drew on peripheral blood, taken from a patient treated with radiotherapy plus ipilimumab. This chain joins TRBV5-4 and TRBJ2-7, with 11 positions matching TRBD2. CDR3 bases: TGTGCCAGCAGGTCTTTCGGGACTAGCGGATCCTACGAGCAGTACTTC. The encoded protein is CASRSFGTSGSYEQYF.